The T cell receptor (beta chain) described here comes from a study of cytomegalovirus exposure and HLA in healthy donors. This CDR3 region has 15 residues. Germline V gene data show CDR1 as SGHRS and CDR2 as YFSETQ. The V end lost 4 bases, the J end lost 7 bases, and 20 bases lay between the germline ends. PCR amplification relied on 60 Vbeta primers (plus 13 Jbeta primers). Sequencing used immunoSEQ multiplex PCR; TCRdb keeps in-frame clones, though not all of them. The table has roughly 200,000 clones, roughly four fifths seen once. The table lists this clone with a few counts. This chain uses TRBV5-1 with TRBJ2-5, with TRBD1 as a possible D gene (6 bases). The sample taken for sequencing was PBMCs. The clonotype comes from a woman aged 40 to 50 in good health and CMV-seronegative. The CDR3 sequence: CASSPTGGSLATQYF. The DNA of the CDR3 is TGCGCCAGCAGCCCTACTGGGGGCTCTTTGGCGACCCAGTACTTC.